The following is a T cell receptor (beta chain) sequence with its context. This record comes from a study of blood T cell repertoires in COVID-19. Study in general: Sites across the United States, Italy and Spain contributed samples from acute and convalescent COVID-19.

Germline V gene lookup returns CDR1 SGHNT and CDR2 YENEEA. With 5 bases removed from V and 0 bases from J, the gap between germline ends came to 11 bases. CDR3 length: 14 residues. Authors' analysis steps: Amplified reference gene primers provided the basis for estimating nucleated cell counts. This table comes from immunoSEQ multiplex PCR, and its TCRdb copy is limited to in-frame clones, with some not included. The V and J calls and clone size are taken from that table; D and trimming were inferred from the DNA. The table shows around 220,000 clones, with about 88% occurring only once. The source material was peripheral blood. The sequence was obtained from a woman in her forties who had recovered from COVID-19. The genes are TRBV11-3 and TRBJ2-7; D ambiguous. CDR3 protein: CASSPEVFSYEQYF. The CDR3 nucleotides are TGTGCCAGCAGCCCAGAGGTATTCTCCTACGAGCAGTACTTC.